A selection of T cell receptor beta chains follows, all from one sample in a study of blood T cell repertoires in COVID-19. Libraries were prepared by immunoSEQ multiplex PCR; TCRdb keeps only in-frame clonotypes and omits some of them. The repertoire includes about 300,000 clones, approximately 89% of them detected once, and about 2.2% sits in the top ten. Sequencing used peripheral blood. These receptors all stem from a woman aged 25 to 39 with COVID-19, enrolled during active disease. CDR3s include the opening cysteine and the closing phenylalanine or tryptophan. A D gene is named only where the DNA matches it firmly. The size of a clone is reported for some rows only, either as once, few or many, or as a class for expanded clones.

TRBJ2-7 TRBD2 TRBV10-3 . CATQRERDEQYF TGTGCCACCCAGCGGGAGAGGGACGAGCAGTACTTC
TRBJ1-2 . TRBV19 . CASSIVSAGGRYGYTF TGTGCCAGTAGTATCGTTTCGGCAGGAGGCCGCTATGGCTACACCTTC
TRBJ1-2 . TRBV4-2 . CASSLLGGQDYGYTF TGTGCCAGCAGCCTCCTGGGGGGGCAAGACTATGGCTACACCTTC
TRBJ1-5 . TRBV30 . CAWSGGGEQPQHF TGTGCCTGGAGTGGAGGGGGAGAACAGCCCCAGCATTTT
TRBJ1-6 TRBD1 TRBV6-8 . CASSYPGQGHSPLHF TGTGCCAGCAGTTACCCGGGACAGGGTCATTCACCCCTCCACTTT
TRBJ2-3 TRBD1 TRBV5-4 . CASSLPGQGTDTQYF TGTGCCAGCAGCTTGCCGGGACAGGGTACAGATACGCAGTATTTT
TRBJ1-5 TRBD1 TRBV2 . CASRGRQGRDQPQHF TGTGCCAGCAGGGGAAGACAGGGTAGGGATCAGCCCCAGCATTTT
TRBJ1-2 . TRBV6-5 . CASSSDTYGYTF TGTGCCAGCAGCTCCGACACCTATGGCTACACCTTC
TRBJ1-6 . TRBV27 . CASSTTGLNSPLHF TGTGCCAGCAGTACGACAGGACTGAATTCACCCCTCCACTTT
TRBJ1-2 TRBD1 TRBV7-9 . CASSTPGQGIGYGYTF TGTGCCAGCAGCACCCCGGGACAGGGAATTGGCTATGGCTACACCTTC
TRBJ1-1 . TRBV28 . CASSLRSENTEAFF TGTGCCAGCAGTTTACGGTCCGAGAACACTGAAGCTTTCTTT
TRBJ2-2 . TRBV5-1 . CASSFMTDANTGELFF TGCGCCAGCAGCTTCATGACAGACGCGAACACCGGGGAGCTGTTTTTT
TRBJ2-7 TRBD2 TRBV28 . CASSFFGGGFYEQYF TGTGCCAGCAGTTTTTTTGGGGGGGGTTTCTACGAGCAGTACTTC
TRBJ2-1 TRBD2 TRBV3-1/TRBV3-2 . CASSSLGLAGTNEQFF TGTGCCAGCAGTTCACTAGGACTAGCGGGAACCAATGAGCAGTTCTTC
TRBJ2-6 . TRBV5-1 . CASSLLRGLDGANVLTF TGCGCCAGCAGCTTGTTAAGGGGCCTGGATGGGGCCAACGTCCTGACTTTC
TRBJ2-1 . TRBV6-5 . CASTRTVKSYNEQFF TGTGCCAGCACCAGGACTGTCAAATCCTACAATGAGCAGTTCTTC
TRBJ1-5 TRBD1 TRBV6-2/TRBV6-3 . CASSPTGTGVFFNQPQHF TGTGCCAGCAGTCCCACCGGGACAGGGGTTTTTTTCAATCAGCCCCAGCATTTT
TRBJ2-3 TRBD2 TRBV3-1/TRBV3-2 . CASSLAGGKADTQYF TGTGCCAGCAGCTTAGCGGGAGGAAAGGCAGATACGCAGTATTTT
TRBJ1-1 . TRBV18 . CATARDNMNTEAFF TGTGCCACCGCTAGGGACAACATGAACACTGAAGCTTTCTTT
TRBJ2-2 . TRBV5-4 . CASSPGGLASYTGELFF TGTGCCAGCAGCCCCGGAGGGTTGGCTAGCTACACCGGGGAGCTGTTTTTT
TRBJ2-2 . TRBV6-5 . CASSASVADTGELFF TGTGCCAGCAGCGCCTCGGTAGCTGACACCGGGGAGCTGTTTTTT
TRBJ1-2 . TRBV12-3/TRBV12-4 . CASSLTGRDGYTF TGTGCCAGCAGTTTAACGGGGAGGGATGGCTACACCTTC
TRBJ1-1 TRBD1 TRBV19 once CASSPQGQGSTEAFF TGTGCCAGTAGTCCACAAGGACAGGGAAGCACTGAAGCTTTCTTT
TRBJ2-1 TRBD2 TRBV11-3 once CASSLELAGSNEQFF TGTGCCAGCAGCTTAGAGCTAGCGGGTTCCAATGAGCAGTTCTTC
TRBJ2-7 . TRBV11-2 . CASSLRPGTPEQYF TGTGCCAGCAGCTTAAGACCGGGAACCCCCGAGCAGTACTTC
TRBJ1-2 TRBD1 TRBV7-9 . CASSLGHGTGGSYGYTF TGTGCCAGCAGCTTAGGTCATGGGACAGGGGGCTCCTATGGCTACACCTTC
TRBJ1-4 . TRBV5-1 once CASSLRLSGDNEKLFF TGCGCCAGCAGCTTGCGGTTGTCAGGGGATAATGAAAAACTGTTTTTT
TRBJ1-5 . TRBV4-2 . CASSQVLNQPQHF TGTGCCAGCAGCCAAGTCCTAAATCAGCCCCAGCATTTT
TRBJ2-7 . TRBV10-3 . CAITDREAREQYF TGTGCCATCACCGACAGAGAGGCGCGGGAGCAGTACTTC
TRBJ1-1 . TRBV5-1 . CASSWGTGRGNTEAFF TGCGCCAGCAGCTGGGGAACAGGGAGGGGGAACACTGAAGCTTTCTTT
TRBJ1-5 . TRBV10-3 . CAISDNSNQPQHF TGTGCCATCAGTGATAATAGCAATCAGCCCCAGCATTTT